Below, one T cell receptor (beta chain) is given with its context. A second PCR, run for about 7 to 11 cycles, used a sample-barcoded 5' primer plus a J-beta primer mix. TCRdb ran MiXCR on the 5' RACE reads and lists one entry per CDR3 protein. The sample includes approximately 760,000 distinct CDR3 sequences, 20% to 30% of them seen just once. The data belong to a study of blood T cells in healthy people across ages. The junction had 4 bases not matched to a gene; V was cut back by 0 bases and J by 7 bases. The CDR3 runs 14 residues. The V gene's germline CDR1 is LGHNA and CDR2 YSLEER. These same data were also listed under a study on T cells of mothers and their children.

The sequence derives from a boy between 10 and 17 years old in good health. The chain uses TRBV4-3 and TRBJ2-3, with TRBD2 matching 7 bases. Sequencing was done on a sample of blood. The CDR3 region is CASSQDTSVNTQYF. Here the CDR3 DNA reads TGCGCCAGCAGCCAAGACACTAGCGTTAATACGCAGTATTTT.